The next 20 T cell receptor beta chains were all read from a single sample in a study of post-analysis software for immune sequencing data. Carried by the TCR beta cDNA libraries were unique molecular identifiers. TCRdb reprocessed the PCR reads via MiXCR and lists one record per CDR3 protein. The table includes approximately 770,000 distinct CDR3 sequences, more than 45% detected once. Their recognized antigens are unknown. The study, taken as a whole, reports: The five TRBV segments detected at higher frequency in patients than in controls included TRBV5-6, TRBV5-1 and TRBV20-1.

Sequencing input: blood. These receptors originate from a girl aged 10-17 years with multiple sclerosis.

This clonotype was observed a handful of times. The genes are TRBV12-3 or TRBV12-4 and TRBJ2-5; D not certain. This CDR3 has 13 amino acids. V was cut by 8 bases and J by 1 base, with 11 bases left in between. The CDR3 loop is CASGLDFQETQYF. DNA of the CDR3: TGTGCCAGCGGCTTAGATTTCCAAGAGACCCAGTACTTC.

V gene TRBV11-2 combines with J gene TRBJ2-7; D perhaps matches TRBD2 (5 bases). Looked up from germline, CDR1 is SGHAT and CDR2 is FQNNGV. Trimming removed 0 bases from V and 2 bases from J, with 8 bases in between. The CDR3 consists of 14 residues. CDR3 in amino acids: CASSLEGDTYEQYF. In DNA, the CDR3 is TGTGCCAGCAGCTTAGAGGGAGATACCTACGAGCAGTACTTC.

This chain joins TRBV5-1 and TRBJ2-2, with D hard to call. Between the trimmed V and J ends, which lost 6 bases and 2 bases, there was a span of 14 bases. The CDR3 runs 15 residues. CDR1 is SGHRS and CDR2 is YFSETQ in the germline V gene. The CDR3 protein is CASTPDPANTGELFF. The CDR3 DNA reads as TGCGCCAGCACCCCAGACCCTGCTAACACCGGGGAGCTGTTTTTT.

For the CDR3, the DNA is TGCGCCAGCAGCCCGTTGTGGGGGCTCGGAACTGAAGCTTTCTTT. Translating it yields CASSPLWGLGTEAFF. The chain combines TRBV5-1 with TRBJ1-1; D is possibly TRBD1 (6 bases). Germline V gene lookup returns CDR1 SGHRS and CDR2 YFSETQ. This CDR3 has 15 residues. V dropped 4 bases and J dropped 5 bases, with 18 bases sitting between them.

This clonotype was counted only a few times. The CDR3 coding sequence is TGTGCCAGCACCCCCAGGGGGGCAACGAACACTGAAGCTTTCTTT. Encoded protein: CASTPRGATNTEAFF. The chain carries TRBV27 and TRBJ1-1; 7 bases are shared with TRBD1. V shed 7 bases, J shed 1 base, and the junction held 9 bases outside the gene matches. The CDR3 consists of 15 residues. Germline V gene sequence: CDR1 MNHEY, CDR2 SMNVEV (reference sequence).

The rearrangement links TRBV12-5 to TRBJ2-1; D is ambiguous. The CDR3 has 11 amino acids. With 6 bases removed from V and 9 bases from J, the gap between germline ends came to 9 bases. CDR1 and CDR2 from the germline V gene are LGHNT and FRNRAP. The CDR3 here is CASGLPGEQFF. The CDR3 bases are TGTGCTAGTGGCCTGCCTGGTGAGCAGTTCTTC.

The table lists this clonotype with a few counts. V is TRBV25-1 and J is TRBJ2-1, with 7 bases aligning to TRBD2. The CDR3 consists of 15 residues. J was trimmed by 4 bases and V by 7 bases; bases with no gene match: 10. Germline loops: CDR1 MGHDK, CDR2 SYGVNS. This CDR3 reads CASTVGLAAYNEQFF. CDR3 nucleotide sequence: TGTGCCAGCACCGTGGGTCTAGCGGCTTACAATGAGCAGTTCTTC. The full variable domain, in which reference TRBV25-1 and TRBJ2-1 provide the parts outside the CDR3, is EADIYQTPRYLVIGTGKKITLECSQTMGHDKMYWYQQDPGMELHLIHYSYGVNSTEKGDLSSESTVSRIRTEHFPLTLESARPSHTSQYLCASTVGLAAYNEQFFGPGTRLTVL.

V and J are TRBV11-2 and TRBJ2-5; 8 positions agree with TRBD1. Unmatched junction bases numbered 7, after V lost 7 bases and J lost 0 bases. The CDR3 length is 15 residues. Germline V gives CDR1 SGHAT, CDR2 FQNNGV. The CDR3 region has the DNA TGTGCCAGCACCTCCCAGGACAGGGACCAAGAGACCCAGTACTTC. Translating it yields CASTSQDRDQETQYF.

The rearrangement joins TRBV20-1 to TRBJ2-7, with 12 bases that match TRBD2. Germline-derived CDR1 and CDR2 are DFQATT and SNEGSKA (reference sequence). CDR3 length equals 17 residues. J was trimmed by 2 bases and V by 1 base; bases with no gene match: 9. DNA for the CDR3: TGCAGTGCTAGAGCCTCGGGACTAGCGGGTCTTACCTACGAGCAGTACTTC. Translated: CSARASGLAGLTYEQYF.

This clonotype was counted between two and nine times. The chain links TRBV2 to TRBJ2-5; D assignment may be TRBD1 or TRBD2 (5 bases each). Germline V CDR1 and CDR2: SNHLY, FYNNEI. CDR3 length equals 14 residues. The V and J ends lost 6 bases and 5 bases respectively, with 16 bases between them. CDR3 in DNA: TGTGCCAGCAGGCCCGGTTGGGGGACCGAGACCCAGTACTTC. Translating it yields CASRPGWGTETQYF.

This clonotype was counted a single time. V is TRBV6-1 and J is TRBJ2-7; 7 bases are a match to TRBD1. The V segment lost 6 bases and the J segment 0 bases; nucleotides outside the gene matches: 5. Germline CDR1 is MNHNS and CDR2 is SASEGT. The CDR3 covers 14 residues. The DNA of the CDR3 is TGTGCCAGCAGCCGACAGGGCCTCTCCTACGAGCAGTACTTC. Translation: CASSRQGLSYEQYF.

The V call is TRBV29-1, the J call TRBJ1-5; perhaps TRBD1 as D (6 bases). Trimming shortened V by 7 bases and J by 2 bases, and 21 bases separated the two germline ends. Germline values: CDR1 SQVTM, CDR2 ANQGSEA. This CDR3 contains 16 residues. CDR3 coding DNA: TGCAGCGCCACCTCGGTGGGGGCGAATGGCAATCAGCCCCAGCATTTT. It yields the protein CSATSVGANGNQPQHF. Looking up the rest from reference TRBV29-1 and TRBJ1-5 gives the full variable domain: SAVISQKPSRDICQRGTSLTIQCQVDSQVTMMFWYRQQPGQSLTLIATANQGSEATYESGFVIDKFPISRPNLTFSTLTVSNMSPEDSSIYLCSATSVGANGNQPQHFGDGTRLSIL.

V and J are TRBV9 and TRBJ2-3, with 7 nucleotides matching TRBD1. V dropped 3 bases and J dropped 5; count of bases not matched to a gene: 9. This CDR3 has 15 residues. Germline V lookup: CDR1 SGDLS, CDR2 YYNGEE. CDR3 region: CASSGRDRGQDTQYF. In DNA, the CDR3 is TGTGCCAGCAGCGGTAGAGATAGGGGGCAAGATACGCAGTATTTT.

The genes are TRBV5-5 and TRBJ2-1; 12 positions agree with TRBD1. The length of the CDR3 is 15 residues. Per germline, CDR1 SGHKS and CDR2 YYEKEE (reference sequence). After removal of 5 bases from V and 8 bases from J, the junction contained 8 bases not matched to a gene. The DNA of the CDR3 is TGTGCCAGCAGGTACACCGGGACAGGGGGCTATGAGCAGTTCTTC. It is translated as CASRYTGTGGYEQFF.

The chain is built from TRBV12-3 or TRBV12-4 and TRBJ1-2, with D perhaps TRBD1 (6 bases). Trimming removed 6 bases from V and 4 bases from J, with 18 bases in between. The CDR3 length is 15 residues. Here the CDR3 reads CASSKQGSVSYGYTF. The CDR3 coding sequence is TGTGCCAGCAGCAAACAGGGATCCGTCTCCTATGGCTACACCTTC.

The gene calls are TRBV29-1 and TRBJ2-3; D perhaps matches TRBD2 (6 bases). Germline values: CDR1 SQVTM, CDR2 ANQGSEA. The CDR3 runs to 13 residues. Trimming took off 5 bases at V and 6 bases at J, with 15 bases between the two ends. CDR3 coding DNA: TGCAGCGTTCTAGGGTCGGGAGTGGATACGCAGTATTTT. Encoded protein: CSVLGSGVDTQYF.

This clonotype was seen once. An end of the junction differs from the germline gene, which may be a read error. V is TRBV5-6 and J is TRBJ2-5, with a possible D match to TRBD2 (6 bases). The J call may be mistaken, given a closer DNA end match to TRBJ2-7. CDR1 is SGHDT and CDR2 is YYEEEE in the germline V gene. The CDR3 extends over 13 amino acids. In DNA, the CDR3 is TGCGCCAGCAGCATTAGAGGAGGGCACGAGCAGTACTTC. It specifies CASSIRGGHEQYF.

The chain employs TRBV29-1 and TRBJ2-3; maybe TRBD2 (5 bases). Trimming removed 5 bases at V and 6 bases at J, with 15 bases between. Germline V gene lookup returns CDR1 SQVTM and CDR2 ANQGSEA. CDR3 length: 13 residues. The CDR3 is CSVPPGNADTQYF. The CDR3 nucleotides are TGCAGCGTTCCGCCGGGGAATGCGGATACGCAGTATTTT.

This clonotype has a handful of counts. This rearrangement joins TRBV6-5 to TRBJ2-6; weak D call: TRBD2 (6 bases). There are 15 residues in the CDR3. V lost 6 bases and J 0 bases, leaving 9 bases between the germline ends. Germline loops: CDR1 MNHEY, CDR2 SVGAGI. The CDR3 nucleotides are TGTGCCAGCAGCCGCGGGACCTCTGGGGCCAACGTCCTGACTTTC. This codes for CASSRGTSGANVLTF.

V usage is TRBV7-2 and J usage is TRBJ2-3; 8 nucleotides line up with TRBD2. V lost 5 bases and J lost 5; bases outside the gene matches: 9. CDR1 and CDR2 from the germline V gene are SGHTA and FQGNSA. This CDR3 has 15 amino acids. CDR3 in DNA: TGTACCAGCAGCCCCTACACAGCGGGAGTAGATACGCAGTATTTT. This encodes CTSSPYTAGVDTQYF. The whole variable domain, filled in from reference TRBV7-2 and TRBJ2-3, reads GAGVSQSPSNKVTEKGKDVELRCDPISGHTALYWYRQSLGQGLEFLIYFQGNSAPDKSGLPSDRFSAERTGGSVSTLTIQRTQQEDSAVYLCTSSPYTAGVDTQYFGPGTRLTVL.